This TCR beta chain was sequenced in a study of early T cells in non-severe SARS-CoV-2 infection. Study-level background: Chains stayed unpaired after sequencing of bulk RNA from unsorted whole blood.

This clonotype was picked up many times. Its specificity is not known. With 0 bases clipped from V and 1 base from J, the junction kept 6 bases outside the gene matches. This CDR3 is built from 16 residues. Germline CDR1 is GTSNPN and CDR2 is SVGIG (reference sequence). Separate cDNA molecules each had unique molecular identifiers attached to them. One entry per CDR3 protein, called by TCRdb with MiXCR from the 5' RACE reads. This table has fewer than 60,000 distinct CDR3 sequences, 7% to 10% appearing once. The study's findings and limits: Anti-spike CD8 responses were favored by VDJdb matching, which missed private and CD4 specificities.

Sequencing was done on a sample of whole blood. This chain joins TRBV30 and TRBJ1-1; 9 bases match TRBD1. This clonotype originated in an adult who was a healthcare worker with PCR-confirmed SARS-CoV-2 infection or an uninfected control (not recorded which). CDR3 bases: TGTGCCTGGAGTGTATACTGGGACAGGGAGAACACTGAAGCTTTCTTT. Its protein product is CAWSVYWDRENTEAFF. Combining the CDR3 with reference TRBV30 and TRBJ1-1 gives the whole variable domain SQTIHQWPATLVQPVGSPLSLECTVEGTSNPNLYWYRQAAGRGLQLLFYSVGIGQISSEVPQNLSASRPQDRQFILSSKKLLLSDSGFYLCAWSVYWDRENTEAFFGQGTRLTVV.